These 23 T cell receptor beta chains came from one sample sequenced in a study of blood T cell repertoires in COVID-19. Assay: immunoSEQ multiplex PCR; the TCRdb copy retains only in-frame clones and omits some. The sample has under 100,000 clones, almost 95% seen once. Sequencing was carried out using peripheral blood. These receptors were collected from a woman aged 55-69 years with active COVID-19.

The chain is built from TRBV5-1 and TRBJ2-3; D might be TRBD1 (6 bases). The germline CDR1 and CDR2 sequences are SGHRS and YFSETQ. This CDR3 contains 16 residues. V shed 4 bases and J shed 3 bases, with 18 bases lying between them. CDR3 region: CASSRQTGLGTDTQYF. The DNA of the CDR3 is TGCGCCAGCAGCCGACAAACAGGGTTGGGTACAGATACGCAGTATTTT.

The chain combines TRBV6-1 with TRBJ1-2; tentatively, D is TRBD1 (5 bases). The V gene's germline CDR1 is MNHNS and CDR2 SASEGT. Trimming removed 2 bases from V and 3 bases from J, with 10 bases in between. The CDR3 is made up of 14 amino acids. The CDR3 loop is CASSEQGEDYGYTF. The DNA of the CDR3 is TGTGCCAGCAGTGAACAGGGTGAAGACTATGGCTACACCTTC.

This clone was seen more than once but under ten times. The CDR3 sequence is CASSLGSQLHSPLHF. The CDR3 nucleotides are TGTGCCAGCAGCTTGGGGTCACAACTACATTCACCCCTCCACTTT. The J gene is TRBJ1-6, the V gene TRBV5-5; no reliable D call. The CDR3 contains 15 residues. Germline values: CDR1 SGHKS, CDR2 YYEKEE (reference sequence). The V end was cut by 0 bases, the J end by 8 bases, with 12 bases between.

The chain joins TRBV30 to TRBJ1-2, with TRBD1 identical over 7 bases. The CDR3 covers 17 residues. The germline V gene encodes CDR1 GTSNPN and CDR2 SVGIG (reference sequence). V gave up 2 bases and J gave up 6 bases; unmatched junction bases: 18. Written as DNA, the CDR3 is TGTGCCTGGAGTTTGCCGGGACAGAGTTTCGTGGACGATGGCTACACCTTC. Translation: CAWSLPGQSFVDDGYTF. Drawing the rest from reference TRBV30 and TRBJ1-2, the complete variable domain is SQTIHQWPATLVQPVGSPLSLECTVEGTSNPNLYWYRQAAGRGLQLLFYSVGIGQISSEVPQNLSASRPQDRQFILSSKKLLLSDSGFYLCAWSLPGQSFVDDGYTFGSGTRLTVV.

The chain employs TRBV28 and TRBJ2-1; 11 nucleotides align to TRBD2. CDR1 and CDR2 from the germline V gene are MDHEN and SYDVKM. CDR3 length: 15 residues. V dropped 10 bases and J dropped 9; count of bases not matched to a gene: 14. The CDR3 DNA follows: TGTGCCACCCTTATAGCGGGAGGGCCGTTCAGTGAGCAGTTCTTC. Amino acids: CATLIAGGPFSEQFF. Full variable domain (remainder filled in from reference TRBV28 and TRBJ2-1): DVKVTQSSRYLVKRTGEKVFLECVQDMDHENMFWYRQDPGLGLRLIYFSYDVKMKEKGDIPEGYSVSREKKERFSLILESASTNQTSMYLCATLIAGGPFSEQFFGPGTRLTVL.

Details on this clone: At the DNA level, this CDR3 is encoded by other sequences in the same sample as well. The chain links TRBV3-1 (or the pseudogene TRBV3-2) to TRBJ2-5, with TRBD2 matching over 10 bases. The CDR3 totals 14 residues. Germline-derived CDR1 and CDR2 are LGHDT and YNNKEL (reference sequence). Losses at the gene ends were 3 bases for V and 2 bases for J; bases not matched to a gene: 0. The CDR3 reads CASSQTSGQETQYF. The CDR3 DNA is TGTGCCAGCAGCCAGACTAGCGGGCAAGAGACCCAGTACTTC.

The chain uses TRBV24-1 and TRBJ2-7; 7 positions agree with TRBD1. This CDR3 region has 14 residues. Germline assignment: CDR1 KGHDR and CDR2 SFDVKD. The J segment lost 7 bases and the V segment lost 4 bases, leaving 9 bases of the junction unmatched. The CDR3 is CATSETGTVGEQYF. The CDR3 DNA sequence: TGTGCCACCAGTGAAACCGGGACAGTGGGAGAGCAGTACTTC.

The chain has TRBV2 and TRBJ1-3; D perhaps matches TRBD1 (5 bases). Germline V CDR1 and CDR2: SNHLY, FYNNEI. The CDR3 contains 14 residues. V was pared by 7 bases and J by 4 bases, with 14 bases between. The CDR3 region has the DNA TGTGCCAGCACCCCGACAGCTACAGGAAACACCATATATTTT. It is translated as CASTPTATGNTIYF.

This chain connects TRBV2 to TRBJ1-5; 7 bases fit TRBD1. V was clipped by 4 bases and J by 5 bases; unmatched bases: 11. The CDR3 covers 16 residues. Germline V gives CDR1 SNHLY, CDR2 FYNNEI. The CDR3 is CASSGLRQGGDQPQHF. In DNA form, the CDR3 reads TGTGCCAGCAGTGGTTTGCGACAGGGTGGGGATCAGCCCCAGCATTTT. Full variable domain (rest looked up from reference TRBV2 and TRBJ1-5): EPEVTQTPSHQVTQMGQEVILRCVPISNHLYFYWYRQILGQKVEFLVSFYNNEISEKSEIFDDQFSVERPDGSNFTLKIRSTKLEDSAMYFCASSGLRQGGDQPQHFGDGTRLSIL.

A note on this clone: One end of the junction varies from germline; a read error may be responsible. The chain links TRBV7-7 to TRBJ2-7; TRBD1 matches 7 bases. Germline V gives CDR1 SSHAT, CDR2 FNYEAQ (reference sequence). The CDR3 loop spans 15 amino acids. CDR3 sequence: CASSLVPGQLGEQYF. CDR3 bases: TGTGCTAGCAGCTTAGTTCCGGGACAGCTCGGCGAGCAGTACTTC.

This rearrangement joins TRBV30 to TRBJ1-1; D possibly corresponds to TRBD1 (5 bases). This CDR3 region has 15 residues. The germline V and J ends were trimmed by 2 bases and 0 bases, with 13 bases remaining between them. Per germline, CDR1 GTSNPN and CDR2 SVGIG (reference sequence). CDR3 DNA sequence: TGTGCCTGGAGTACCTCGAAGGGGATGAACACTGAAGCTTTCTTT. It translates to CAWSTSKGMNTEAFF.

This chain connects TRBV28 to TRBJ1-5; a possible D gene is TRBD1 (5 bases). CDR1 is MDHEN, CDR2 SYDVKM, per germline. Deletions cut 8 bases from V and 0 bases from J, with 20 bases between. This CDR3 comprises 17 residues. CDR3 DNA: TGTGCCAGCCGGGGGGAAGGGAAGAAATATAGCAATCAGCCCCAGCATTTT. Translated, it gives CASRGEGKKYSNQPQHF.

V is TRBV2 and J is TRBJ1-5; 9 bases fit TRBD1. V dropped 4 bases and J dropped 7; count of bases not matched to a gene: 8. This CDR3 contains 15 residues. Germline CDR1 is SNHLY and CDR2 is FYNNEI. CDR3 residues: CASSAGTGLGQPQHF. CDR3 DNA: TGTGCCAGCAGTGCCGGGACAGGGCTTGGGCAGCCCCAGCATTTT.

The table lists this clone with a count of one. The V and J genes are TRBV6-6 and TRBJ2-7, with TRBD1 matching over 12 bases. The CDR3 is 14 residues long. The V gene end was trimmed by 5 bases and the J gene end by 7 bases; junction bases not matched to a gene: 6. In germline, CDR1 is MNHNY, CDR2 SVGAGI (reference sequence). The CDR3 loop reads CASSTRDRGREQYF. CDR3 DNA sequence: TGTGCCAGCAGTACCCGGGACAGGGGGCGAGAGCAGTACTTC.

With respect to this clone: One junction end disagrees with the germline gene, perhaps due to a read error. The genes are TRBV10-3 and TRBJ2-5, with 16 bases matching TRBD2. The CDR3 length is 17 residues. From germline, CDR1 is ENHRY and CDR2 SYGVKD. The CDR3 DNA reads TGCGCCCCGGGGAAGGGGACTAGCGGGGGGGTAAGGGAGACCCAGTACTTC. It yields the protein CAPGKGTSGGVRETQYF.

The chain links TRBV19 to TRBJ1-1; D is unresolved. The CDR3 contains 13 residues. V lost 5 bases and J 2 bases, leaving 9 bases between the germline ends. Looked up from germline, CDR1 is LNHDA and CDR2 is SQIVND (reference sequence). Written as DNA, the CDR3 is TGTGCCAGTAGTTCGGCAGGTAACACTGAAGCTTTCTTT. This translates into CASSSAGNTEAFF.

The rearrangement uses TRBV5-1 and TRBJ2-5, with 7 positions matching TRBD2. V gave up 7 bases and J gave up 5 bases; unmatched junction bases: 11. Germline assignment: CDR1 SGHRS and CDR2 YFSETQ. This CDR3 spans 14 amino acids. For the CDR3, the DNA is TGCGCCAGCCGACCGGCGGGGGAATTGGAGACCCAGTACTTC. Encoded protein: CASRPAGELETQYF. The variable domain in full, completed from reference TRBV5-1 and TRBJ2-5, reads KAGVTQTPRYLIKTRGQQVTLSCSPISGHRSVSWYQQTPGQGLQFLFEYFSETQRNKGNFPGRFSGRQFSNSRSEMNVSTLELGDSALYLCASRPAGELETQYFGPGTRLLVL.

This chain joins TRBV5-1 and TRBJ1-3; weak D call: TRBD1 (6 bases). V was shortened by 3 bases and J by 0 bases, with 19 bases between the two germline ends. The CDR3 has 18 amino acids. CDR1 and CDR2 from the germline V gene are SGHRS and YFSETQ. The DNA of the CDR3 is TGCGCCAGCAGCTCCGATCCCGGGACAATTATCTCTGGAAACACCATATATTTT. Its translation is CASSSDPGTIISGNTIYF.

The chain uses TRBV5-1 and TRBJ2-1; 10 nucleotides line up with TRBD2. The CDR3 sequence is 15 residues long. J lost 5 bases, V lost 4 bases, and 6 bases had no gene match. Per germline, CDR1 SGHRS and CDR2 YFSETQ. CDR3 sequence: CASSPTSGANNEQFF. The CDR3 DNA follows: TGCGCCAGCAGCCCTACTAGCGGGGCTAACAATGAGCAGTTCTTC.

The chain is built from TRBV13 and TRBJ2-3; maybe TRBD1 (5 bases). The germline V and J ends were trimmed by 0 bases and 4 bases, with 8 bases remaining between them. The germline CDR1 and CDR2 sequences are PRHDT and FYEKMQ (reference sequence). CDR3 size: 14 residues. CDR3 protein: CASSLGGAADTQYF. The CDR3 region has the DNA TGTGCCAGCAGCTTAGGAGGGGCGGCAGATACGCAGTATTTT.

The rearrangement links TRBV6-6 to TRBJ2-3; 10 bases map to TRBD2. Germline V gene sequence: CDR1 MNHNY, CDR2 SVGAGI (reference sequence). The CDR3 runs 16 residues. V dropped 2 bases and J dropped 3; count of bases not matched to a gene: 5. CDR3 nucleotide sequence: TGTGCCAGCAGTTACAGGAAAGCGGGGGGGACAGATACGCAGTATTTT. Translated, it gives CASSYRKAGGTDTQYF.

The CDR3 protein is CAWSTGQGNQPQHF. Here the CDR3 DNA reads TGTGCCTGGAGTACGGGACAGGGCAATCAGCCCCAGCATTTT. This sequence joins TRBV30 and TRBJ1-5, with 8 bases lining up with TRBD1. CDR1 and CDR2 (germline): GTSNPN, SVGIG (reference sequence). J was trimmed by 2 bases and V by 2 bases; bases with no gene match: 2. The CDR3 has 14 amino acids.

CDR3 nucleotides: TGTGCCAGCAGCTTAAGGGGGATTAGCGCCTACAATGAGCAGTTCTTC. It specifies CASSLRGISAYNEQFF. V gene TRBV7-8 combines with J gene TRBJ2-1, with a weak D call TRBD1 (6 bases). V shed 2 bases and J shed 2 bases, with 13 bases lying between them. CDR3 length: 16 residues. Germline V gives CDR1 SGHVS, CDR2 FQNEAQ.